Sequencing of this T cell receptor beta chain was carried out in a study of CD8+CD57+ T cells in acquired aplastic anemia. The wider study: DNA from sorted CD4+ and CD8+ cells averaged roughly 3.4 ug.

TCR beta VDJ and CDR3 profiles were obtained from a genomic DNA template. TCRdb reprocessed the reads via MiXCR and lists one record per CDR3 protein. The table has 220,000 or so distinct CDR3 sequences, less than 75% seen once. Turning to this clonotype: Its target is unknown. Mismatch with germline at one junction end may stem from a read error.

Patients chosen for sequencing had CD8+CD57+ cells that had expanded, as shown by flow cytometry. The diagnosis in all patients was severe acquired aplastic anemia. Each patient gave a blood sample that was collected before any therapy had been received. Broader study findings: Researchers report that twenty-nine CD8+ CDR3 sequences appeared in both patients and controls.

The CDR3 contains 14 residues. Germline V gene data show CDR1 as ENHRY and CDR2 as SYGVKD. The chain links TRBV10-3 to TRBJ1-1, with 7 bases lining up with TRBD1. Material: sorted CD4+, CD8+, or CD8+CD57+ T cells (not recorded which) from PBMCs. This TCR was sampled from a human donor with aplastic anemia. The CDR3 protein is CASSYSLGTAEAFF. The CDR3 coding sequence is TGTGCCAGCAGTTACTCCCTCGGGACAGCTGAAGCTTTCTTT.